These 21 T cell receptor beta chains were all obtained from the same sample, sequenced in a study of blood T cell repertoires in COVID-19. The assay was immunoSEQ multiplex PCR, and TCRdb's table has in-frame clones only and misses some. The data show 200,000 to 250,000 clones, approximately 83% seen once. Specimen: PBMCs or T cells enriched from blood (not recorded which). Every receptor here comes from a woman aged 45-60 years who had been exposed to COVID-19.

V and J are TRBV29-1 and TRBJ1-1, with unresolved D. The V end was cut by 7 bases, the J end by 1 base, with 10 bases between. The CDR3 runs to 12 residues. Germline loops: CDR1 SQVTM, CDR2 ANQGSEA. The chain's CDR3 is CSAPGRNTEAFF. The CDR3 bases are TGCAGCGCGCCGGGGAGGAACACTGAAGCTTTCTTT.

The chain employs TRBV6-4 and TRBJ1-1; the D gene is possibly TRBD1 (6 bases). The CDR3 sequence is 13 residues long. V lost 8 bases, J lost 4 bases, and 14 bases lay in between. Germline-derived CDR1 and CDR2 are MRHNA and SNTAGT. In DNA, the CDR3 is TGTGCCAGCCGACAGGACCGGGGCACTGAAGCTTTCTTT. Translating gives CASRQDRGTEAFF.

The chain links TRBV6-2 or TRBV6-3 to TRBJ1-4; D not resolved. Per the germline V gene, CDR1 is MNHEY and CDR2 is SVGEGT. Trimming removed 8 bases from V and 10 bases from J, with 11 bases in between. The CDR3 covers 11 residues. CDR3 DNA sequence: TGTGCCAGCGGCCACCCGGGAAAACTGTTTTTT. Translation gives CASGHPGKLFF.

The sample holds one count of this clone. V gene TRBV6-5 combines with J gene TRBJ1-3; no clear D gene. Germline CDR1 and CDR2: MNHEY and SVGAGI. Deletions cut 7 bases from V and 0 bases from J, with 7 bases between. The CDR3 runs to 13 residues. CDR3 DNA: TGTGCCAGCAAAACAGCCTCTGGAAACACCATATATTTT. Translation gives CASKTASGNTIYF.

The CDR3 DNA reads TGTGCCAGCACCAAGAGGCAGCCCCAGCATTTT. Its translation: CASTKRQPQHF. J is TRBJ1-5 and V is TRBV3-1 (or the pseudogene TRBV3-2); no definite D call. V was shortened by 7 bases and J by 7 bases, with 8 bases between the two germline ends. Germline CDR1 is LGHDT and CDR2 is YNNKEL (reference sequence). The CDR3 has 11 residues.

The chain combines TRBV7-9 with TRBJ1-4; D gene ambiguous. CDR1 and CDR2 (germline): SEHNR, FQNEAQ (reference sequence). This CDR3 is 12 amino acids long. V was pared by 3 bases and J by 7 bases, with 6 bases between. CDR3 in amino acids: CASSFGGEKLFF. DNA for the CDR3: TGTGCCAGCAGCTTCGGCGGTGAAAAACTGTTTTTT.

A note on this clone: The identical CDR3 is also encoded by other nucleotide sequences in the sample. The chain links TRBV6-5 to TRBJ1-1, with TRBD1 as a possible D gene (6 bases). V gave up 4 bases and J gave up 1 base, with 7 bases separating them. CDR1 is MNHEY and CDR2 is SVGAGI in the germline V gene. This CDR3 comprises 13 residues. In nucleotides, the CDR3 is TGTGCCAGCAGTTTAGGGGGGAACACTGAAGCTTTCTTT. Encoded protein: CASSLGGNTEAFF.

V and J are TRBV3-1 (or the pseudogene TRBV3-2) and TRBJ1-5; a weak D match, TRBD1 (5 bases). V lost 4 bases and J lost 1, with 11 bases in between. This CDR3 region has 15 residues. In germline, CDR1 is LGHDT, CDR2 YNNKEL (reference sequence). CDR3 in amino acids: CASSPQGQSNQPQHF. CDR3 in DNA: TGTGCCAGCAGCCCCCAGGGTCAAAGCAATCAGCCCCAGCATTTT.

The chain employs TRBV27 and TRBJ1-5; the D gene is possibly TRBD1 (5 bases). The V end lost 6 bases, the J end lost 6 bases, and 15 bases lay between the germline ends. The CDR3 covers 14 residues. From germline, CDR1 is MNHEY and CDR2 SMNVEV (reference sequence). The CDR3 reads CASSRTPQGQPQHF. The CDR3, as DNA: TGTGCCAGCAGCCGAACCCCTCAGGGTCAGCCCCAGCATTTT.

The V gene is TRBV5-1, the J gene TRBJ2-1; tentative D call: TRBD1 (6 bases). Germline V lookup: CDR1 SGHRS, CDR2 YFSETQ. V lost 5 bases and J 0 bases, leaving 9 bases between the germline ends. CDR3 length equals 14 residues. The CDR3: CASREGGSYNEQFF. CDR3 coding DNA: TGCGCCAGCAGGGAAGGGGGCTCCTACAATGAGCAGTTCTTC. The full variable domain, with the rest looked up from reference TRBV5-1 and TRBJ2-1, is KAGVTQTPRYLIKTRGQQVTLSCSPISGHRSVSWYQQTPGQGLQFLFEYFSETQRNKGNFPGRFSGRQFSNSRSEMNVSTLELGDSALYLCASREGGSYNEQFFGPGTRLTVL.

The V gene is TRBV28, the J gene TRBJ1-5; 9 bases map to TRBD1. V shed 5 bases and J 7 bases; nucleotides not matched to a gene: 9. This CDR3 has 15 residues. Germline CDR1 and CDR2: MDHEN and SYDVKM. The CDR3 DNA reads TGTGCCAGCAGTACCGCGAGGACAGGGGCACAGCCCCAGCATTTT. This sequence encodes CASSTARTGAQPQHF.

The chain recombines TRBV6-1 with TRBJ2-7; the match to TRBD1 covers 7 bases. The J segment lost 0 bases and the V segment lost 2 bases, leaving 7 bases of the junction unmatched. Germline V gene sequence: CDR1 MNHNS, CDR2 SASEGT. The CDR3 spans 16 residues. The CDR3 nucleotides read TGTGCCAGCAGTGAAACAGGGGCCCTACTCTCCTACGAGCAGTACTTC. This translates into CASSETGALLSYEQYF.

This clone was seen only a few times. The same CDR3 is also encoded by other DNA sequences in this sample. The chain carries TRBV19 and TRBJ1-1; 8 bases line up with TRBD1. The germline gives CDR1 LNHDA, CDR2 SQIVND (reference sequence). V shed 3 bases, J shed 5 bases, and the junction held 2 bases outside the gene matches. The CDR3 totals 13 residues. CDR3 residues: CASSIYRGTEAFF. The CDR3 DNA reads as TGTGCCAGTAGTATTTACAGGGGGACTGAAGCTTTCTTT.

V is TRBV7-8 and J is TRBJ1-2; no definite D call. CDR1 is SGHVS, CDR2 FQNEAQ, per germline. CDR3 length: 14 amino acids. Trimming left V 1 base short and J 3 bases short, with 9 bases between. In DNA, the CDR3 is TGTGCCAGCAGCTTAGGGCGAGGCGACTATGGCTACACCTTC. This translates into CASSLGRGDYGYTF.

This clone was seen a few times. The gene calls are TRBV7-2 and TRBJ1-6, with D unresolved. The CDR3 is made up of 14 amino acids. V lost 3 bases and J lost 9, with 12 bases in between. Germline CDR1 is SGHTA and CDR2 is FQGNSA. CDR3 bases: TGTGCCAGCAGCTTCGGCGGGGAGAGTTCACCCCTCCACTTT. It specifies CASSFGGESSPLHF.

The rearrangement links TRBV24-1 to TRBJ1-1; 8 nucleotides match TRBD1. From germline, CDR1 is KGHDR and CDR2 SFDVKD. The CDR3 has 18 amino acids. V lost 0 bases to trimming and J lost 8 bases; unmatched junction nucleotides: 16. The CDR3 spells CATSDLRDRNYLRIEAFF. The DNA for the CDR3 is TGTGCCACCAGTGATTTGAGGGACAGGAACTACCTCAGGATAGAAGCTTTCTTT.

The rearrangement uses TRBV2 and TRBJ2-3, with TRBD1 as a possible D gene (6 bases). This CDR3 is built from 15 residues. Trimming cost V 4 bases and J 2 bases, with 13 bases left between them. CDR1 and CDR2 from the germline V gene are SNHLY and FYNNEI. The chain's CDR3 is CASSVQDSITDTQYF. The CDR3 nucleotides are TGTGCCAGCAGTGTCCAGGACAGCATCACAGATACGCAGTATTTT.

The chain has TRBV4-3 and TRBJ1-1; 7 positions match TRBD1. V trimming: 4 bases; J trimming: 8 bases; junction bases outside the gene matches: 7. CDR1 and CDR2 (germline): LGHNA, YSLEER. The CDR3 has 13 amino acids. In DNA form, the CDR3 reads TGCGCCAGCAGCCCCTCGAGGGGGCTAGAAGCTTTCTTT. It encodes CASSPSRGLEAFF.

This sequence joins TRBV11-2 and TRBJ1-1; D possibly corresponds to TRBD1 (5 bases). The V end was cut by 5 bases, the J end by 7 bases, with 14 bases between. Germline V gene data show CDR1 as SGHAT and CDR2 as FQNNGV. The CDR3 runs to 13 residues. The CDR3 here is CASSRGSPNEAFF. CDR3 nucleotide sequence: TGTGCCAGCAGCCGGGGGTCCCCAAATGAAGCTTTCTTT.

The V gene is TRBV11-2, the J gene TRBJ2-5, with 10 bases fitting TRBD1. TRBJ2-7 matches the DNA end more closely, so the J call is doubtful. The CDR3 is 17 residues long. From germline, CDR1 is SGHAT and CDR2 FQNNGV. CDR3 nucleotides: TGTGCCAGCAGCTTAGAAGGGCTGGCGACAGGGGGCTTCGAGCAGTACTTC. It codes for CASSLEGLATGGFEQYF.

This chain uses TRBV2 with TRBJ2-7; 9 bases match TRBD1. V lost 2 bases to trimming and J lost 6 bases; unmatched junction nucleotides: 20. This CDR3 is built from 19 residues. Germline loops: CDR1 SNHLY, CDR2 FYNNEI. The DNA of the CDR3 is TGTGCCAGCAGTGAAAGGGGACAGGGATTTCCTCTCCTTCTACGCGAGCAGTACTTC. Its protein is CASSERGQGFPLLLREQYF. The full variable domain, with the rest looked up from reference TRBV2 and TRBJ2-7, is EPEVTQTPSHQVTQMGQEVILRCVPISNHLYFYWYRQILGQKVEFLVSFYNNEISEKSEIFDDQFSVERPDGSNFTLKIRSTKLEDSAMYFCASSERGQGFPLLLREQYFGPGTRLTVT.